The sequence of this T cell receptor beta chain was determined in a study of OX40 agonist ivuxolimab in advanced cancers. Study-level information: Ivuxolimab, which patients received intravenously every 2 weeks, was dosed at 0.01 to 10 mg/kg. Three dose-escalation patients had partial responses: one with hepatocellular carcinoma and two with cutaneous melanoma.

V lost 5 bases, J lost 4 bases, and 14 bases lay in between. Germline loops: CDR1 MGHRA, CDR2 YSYEKL. CDR3 length: 14 residues. This clone showed up just a few times. Antigen unknown. Study-level findings and limits: Clonal expansion was among the lowest in partial responders at 0.1-3.0 mg/kg, especially CD8+. More expanded clones were found, on average, in CD8+ than in CD4+ T cells.

Sequenced by immunoSEQ multiplex PCR; TCRdb stores in-frame clones only, minus some. This sample has around 140,000 clones, with about 92% found just once. This receptor was obtained from an adult with an advanced solid tumor such as melanoma, head and neck, liver or kidney cancer. Sequenced here: CD4+ or CD8+ T cells sorted from blood, sampled in a trial of the OX40 agonist ivuxolimab. The rearrangement joins TRBV4-1 to TRBJ1-1; the D is unclear. The CDR3 DNA is TGCGCCAGCAGCTTTAAGGAAATCCCCACTGAAGCTTTCTTT. This gives the protein CASSFKEIPTEAFF.